This TCR beta chain was recovered during a study of blood T cell repertoires in COVID-19 (TCRdb year 2020). Regarding the study in general: Collaborator samples came from the United States, Italy and Spain and covered acute and convalescent phases of COVID-19. Samples were obtained from the ongoing ImmuneRACE study (first 160 participants) and from some 1,200 subjects provided by 6 global collaborators. The repertoires were released in a freely available public database meant as a resource for research on the immune response to SARS-CoV-2. HLA class I and class II types, where available, came from metadata supplied by the sample provider rather than from assay-based typing. Subjects who had been exposed to COVID-19, were actively infected with it, or had recovered from it provided the deeply sampled blood TCRbeta repertoires that made up the dataset. The material from the prospective study consisted of cDNA or gDNA derived from T cells, B-cell-depleted T cells, or PBMCs. Sample metadata almost always included a de-identified subject ID, COVID-19 status, age in years and sex.

Collaborating institutions collected whole blood in K2EDTA tubes following their own protocols. For TCRbeta analysis, collaborator samples were shipped as frozen whole blood, as isolated PBMCs, or as DNA extracted from either sample type. Study-level results and caveats: The amount of clinical and demographic metadata varied by source and participant and was provided uncurated.

This clone showed up just a few times. Its specific antigen is unknown. No quality values exist for individual bases; no much larger clone is one base distant. TCRbeta CDR3 regions were amplified from genomic DNA by means of the immunoSEQ Assay, a bias-controlled multiplex PCR. Regarding the original processing steps: Within the assay, amplification of reference gene primers was used to estimate how many nucleated cells each sample contained. Sequence reads were collapsed and filtered to measure the absolute abundance of every unique TCRbeta CDR3 rearrangement. For each sample, productive Simpson clonality was calculated as the square root of Simpson's diversity index over productive rearrangements. TCRdb retrieved this table from immuneACCESS and kept in-frame rearrangements only. Not all clones are present; in checked studies, unresolved V genes account for under half, and no reason is known for the remainder. The DNA was the basis for D and trimming; V, J and clone size are from that table. Counted in this sample were under 150,000 clones; around 84% of them appeared once. The ten largest clones represent about 7.3% of the sample.

The specimen sequenced was peripheral blood. The receptor's source is a woman in her thirties or forties with acute or convalescent COVID-19.

CDR3 protein: CSVGTRNNYGYTF. The sequenced DNA: TGCAGCGTTGGAACGAGGAATAACTATGGCTACACCTTC. The sequence links TRBV29-1 to TRBJ1-2; the D gene is unclear. CDR1 and CDR2 were assigned from the germline V gene as SQVTM and ANQGSEA. The CDR3, from cysteine to phenylalanine, totals 13 residues. Just the 39-base CDR3 DNA is kept, in frame starting at base 1. The trim is 4 bases for V and 1 base for J, with a gap of 10 bases between the germline ends.